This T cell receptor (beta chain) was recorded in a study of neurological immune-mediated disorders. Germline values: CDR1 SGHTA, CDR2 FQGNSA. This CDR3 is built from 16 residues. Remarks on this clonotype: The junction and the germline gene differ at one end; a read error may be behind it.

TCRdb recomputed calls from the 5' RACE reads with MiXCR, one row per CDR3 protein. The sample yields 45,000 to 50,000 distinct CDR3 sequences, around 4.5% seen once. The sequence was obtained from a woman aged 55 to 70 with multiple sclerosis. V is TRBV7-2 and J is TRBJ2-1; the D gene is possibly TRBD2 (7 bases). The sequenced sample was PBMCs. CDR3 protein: CASSLTGGPAKSKQLF. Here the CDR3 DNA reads TGTGCCAGCAGCCTAACGGGGGGCCCGGCAAAGAGTAAGCAGCTCTTC.